The 9 T cell receptor beta chains below were found in one sample sequenced in a study of beta chain features in type 1 diabetes. Expressed TCRB transcripts were sequenced, since all the RNA that had been isolated was reverse transcribed. TCRdb's table, derived via immunoSEQ multiplex PCR, lists solely in-frame clones and lacks some. The table includes over 350,000 clones, roughly 16% detected once. The sequenced sample consisted of naive CD4+ T cells from blood. The source of these receptors is a woman aged 18-29 years in good health.

The chain carries TRBV9 and TRBJ2-1; 10 nucleotides match TRBD2. V lost 4 bases and J lost 12; bases outside the gene matches: 16. This CDR3 is built from 16 residues. Germline CDR1 and CDR2: SGDLS and YYNGEE. CDR3 coding DNA: TGTGCCAGCAGCCCACTCGGGACTAGCGATTCTATGCGGCAGTTCTTC. It codes for CASSPLGTSDSMRQFF.

This clone was recorded a few times. V is TRBV6-6 and J is TRBJ2-3; unclear D gene. The germline V gene encodes CDR1 MNHNY and CDR2 SVGAGI (reference sequence). This CDR3 has 13 residues. The V end lost 1 base, the J end lost 4 bases, and 6 bases lay between the germline ends. In DNA, the CDR3 is TGTGCCAGCAGTTACTTGGGCGCAGATACGCAGTATTTT. It is translated as CASSYLGADTQYF.

CDR3 sequence (DNA): TGCAGCGCTGTCCTAGCGGGAGGGCGCGAGCAGTACTTC. Translation: CSAVLAGGREQYF. The V and J genes are TRBV29-1 and TRBJ2-7; TRBD2 agrees at 12 bases. Germline CDR1 is SQVTM and CDR2 is ANQGSEA. The ends lost 7 bases at V and 6 bases at J; junction bases unmatched: 7. This CDR3 is built from 13 residues.

The chain combines TRBV19 with TRBJ2-4; 8 bases fit TRBD1. Per germline, CDR1 LNHDA and CDR2 SQIVND (reference sequence). Losses at the gene ends were 7 bases for V and 5 bases for J; bases not matched to a gene: 4. The CDR3 consists of 13 residues. CDR3 protein: CASTGQGENIQYF. The CDR3 bases are TGTGCCAGTACTGGACAGGGAGAAAACATTCAGTACTTC.

This rearrangement joins TRBV4-1 to TRBJ2-1; D might be TRBD1 (6 bases). Between the trimmed V and J ends, which lost 3 bases and 2 bases, there was a span of 14 bases. Germline V gives CDR1 MGHRA, CDR2 YSYEKL. CDR3 size: 16 residues. The CDR3 is CASSHAGGGAYNEQFF. Here the CDR3 DNA reads TGCGCCAGCAGCCACGCAGGTGGGGGCGCCTACAATGAGCAGTTCTTC.

J is TRBJ2-7 and V is TRBV7-2; D ambiguous. CDR3 length: 14 amino acids. Trimming removed 1 base from V and 8 bases from J, with 15 bases in between. The germline CDR1 and CDR2 sequences are SGHTA and FQGNSA. The CDR3 coding sequence is TGTGCCAGCAGCTTAGGAGTAAACTTAGTCAAGCAGTACTTC. Translated: CASSLGVNLVKQYF.

This clone showed up just a few times. The chain carries TRBV6-6 and TRBJ2-7; TRBD2 matches 10 bases. The germline V gene encodes CDR1 MNHNY and CDR2 SVGAGI (reference sequence). The CDR3 runs to 14 residues. V lost 6 bases to trimming and J lost 2 bases; unmatched junction nucleotides: 4. CDR3 region: CASSWTSGAYEQYF. In DNA, the CDR3 is TGTGCCAGCAGCTGGACTAGCGGAGCCTACGAGCAGTACTTC.

This clone was picked up a small number of times. This chain connects TRBV4-3 to TRBJ2-7; perhaps TRBD2 as D (6 bases). The CDR3 runs to 14 residues. Per the germline V gene, CDR1 is LGHNA and CDR2 is YSLEER. V was shortened by 4 bases and J by 2 bases, with 12 bases between the two germline ends. The CDR3 here is CASSLGLATYEQYF. DNA for the CDR3: TGCGCCAGCAGCCTAGGGCTAGCGACCTACGAGCAGTACTTC.

V gene TRBV7-9 combines with J gene TRBJ1-1; D might be TRBD1 (5 bases). V lost 3 bases, J lost 7 bases, and 9 bases lay in between. This CDR3 region has 12 residues. In germline, CDR1 is SEHNR, CDR2 FQNEAQ (reference sequence). This CDR3 is CASSLTGDEAFF. CDR3 DNA: TGTGCCAGCAGCTTGACGGGGGATGAAGCTTTCTTT. The full variable domain, completed using reference TRBV7-9 and TRBJ1-1, is DTGVSQNPRHKITKRGQNVTFRCDPISEHNRLYWYRQTLGQGPEFLTYFQNEAQLEKSRLLSDRFSAERPKGSFSTLEIQRTEQGDSAMYLCASSLTGDEAFFGQGTRLTVV.